These 10 T cell receptor beta chains were all obtained from the same sample, sequenced in a study of siplizumab effects on memory and regulatory T cells. Method: immunoSEQ multiplex PCR; TCRdb's copy keeps in-frame clones and lacks some. The table records tens of thousands of clones, 95% to 97% of them present only once. The specimen was naive CD4+ T cells sorted from blood. Receptors were obtained from a human donor in good health.

The gene calls are TRBV19 and TRBJ2-7; 9 bases agree with TRBD2. This CDR3 is 14 amino acids long. V lost 3 bases to trimming and J lost 3 bases; unmatched junction nucleotides: 3. Per germline, CDR1 LNHDA and CDR2 SQIVND (reference sequence). In nucleotides, the CDR3 is TGTGCCAGTAGTATGGCGGGAGGGCTCTACGAGCAGTACTTC. Encoded protein: CASSMAGGLYEQYF.

V usage is TRBV6-1 and J usage is TRBJ1-5, with a possible D match to TRBD1 (6 bases). In germline, CDR1 is MNHNS, CDR2 SASEGT. V was shortened by 6 bases and J by 3 bases, with 9 bases between the two germline ends. The CDR3 runs to 13 residues. CDR3 in DNA: TGTGCCAGCAGGACAGGACCCAATCAGCCCCAGCATTTT. It is translated as CASRTGPNQPQHF.

This chain links TRBV18 with TRBJ2-5, with D maybe TRBD2 (6 bases). V was shortened by 4 bases and J by 4 bases, with 10 bases between the two germline ends. The CDR3 is 13 residues long. Germline CDR1 and CDR2: KGHSH and LQKENI. The CDR3: CASSRDGGETQYF. In nucleotides, the CDR3 is TGTGCCAGCTCACGAGACGGGGGAGAGACCCAGTACTTC.

This clone was seen a single time. The J gene is TRBJ1-2, the V gene TRBV6-5; TRBD1 agrees at 9 bases. This CDR3 has 12 residues. Trimming removed 5 bases from V and 10 bases from J; junction bases left unmatched: 5. Germline assignment: CDR1 MNHEY and CDR2 SVGAGI. In DNA, the CDR3 is TGTGCCAGCAGTCAGACAGGGGGTGTCTACACCTTC. Residues: CASSQTGGVYTF.

The V call is TRBV27, the J call TRBJ1-2, with TRBD1 identical over 9 bases. CDR3 length: 13 residues. J was trimmed by 5 bases and V by 6 bases; bases with no gene match: 4. Per germline, CDR1 MNHEY and CDR2 SMNVEV (reference sequence). The CDR3 nucleotides read TGTGCCAGCAGACGGACAGGGGATTATGGCTACACCTTC. Translation: CASRRTGDYGYTF.

V gene TRBV15 combines with J gene TRBJ2-7; weak D call: TRBD1 (5 bases). This CDR3 is 15 amino acids long. Trimming took 0 bases from V and 3 from J, leaving 12 bases between them. Germline CDR1 LNHNV, CDR2 YYDKDF (reference sequence). The CDR3 protein is CATSRDYRSSYEQYF. The DNA for the CDR3 is TGTGCCACCAGCAGAGATTACAGGAGTAGCTACGAGCAGTACTTC.

This chain links TRBV20-1 with TRBJ2-2; D remains ambiguous. V lost 4 bases to trimming and J lost 8 bases, with 8 bases between them. The CDR3 loop spans 11 amino acids. CDR1 is DFQATT and CDR2 is SNEGSKA in the germline V gene (reference sequence). Here the CDR3 reads CSATKTGELFF. CDR3 bases: TGCAGTGCTACAAAAACTGGGGAGCTGTTTTTT.

This rearrangement joins TRBV27 to TRBJ1-4; D is undetermined. V gave up 3 bases and J gave up 5 bases, with 4 bases separating them. The CDR3 loop spans 12 amino acids. The germline V gene has CDR1 MNHEY and CDR2 SMNVEV (reference sequence). As DNA, the CDR3 is TGTGCCAGCAGTTTCCGGAATGAAAAACTGTTTTTT. Translation: CASSFRNEKLFF.

V gene TRBV5-1 combines with J gene TRBJ2-7; 7 bases agree with TRBD1. The length of the CDR3 is 14 residues. The germline gives CDR1 SGHRS, CDR2 YFSETQ. V trimming: 0 bases; J trimming: 6 bases; junction bases outside the gene matches: 6. The DNA for the CDR3 is TGCGCCAGCAGCTTGGTAGGACAGGTGGGCGAGCAGTACTTC. Translation gives CASSLVGQVGEQYF.

This rearrangement joins TRBV2 to TRBJ1-5; TRBD1 matches at 9 bases. The CDR3 consists of 16 residues. Germline CDR1 reads SNHLY; CDR2 reads FYNNEI. J was trimmed by 5 bases and V by 6 bases; bases with no gene match: 11. DNA of the CDR3: TGTGCCAGCAGGGCCGGACAGGGGCGATCCGATCAGCCCCAGCATTTT. Translation gives CASRAGQGRSDQPQHF.